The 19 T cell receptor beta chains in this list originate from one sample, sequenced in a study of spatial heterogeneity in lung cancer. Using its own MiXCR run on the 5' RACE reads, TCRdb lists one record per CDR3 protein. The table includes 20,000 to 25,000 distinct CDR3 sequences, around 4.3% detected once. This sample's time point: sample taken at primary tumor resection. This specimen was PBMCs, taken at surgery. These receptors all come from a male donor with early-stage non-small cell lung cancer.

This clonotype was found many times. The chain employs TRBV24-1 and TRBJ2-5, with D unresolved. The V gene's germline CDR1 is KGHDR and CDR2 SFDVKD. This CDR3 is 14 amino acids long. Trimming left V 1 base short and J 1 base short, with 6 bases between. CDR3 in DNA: TGTGCCACCAGTGATTTCGGCAGCCAAGAGACCCAGTACTTC. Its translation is CATSDFGSQETQYF.

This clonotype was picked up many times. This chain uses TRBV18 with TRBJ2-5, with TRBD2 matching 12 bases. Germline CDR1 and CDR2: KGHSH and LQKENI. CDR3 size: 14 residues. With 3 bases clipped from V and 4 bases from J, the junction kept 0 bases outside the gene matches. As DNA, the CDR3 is TGTGCCAGCTCACCGACTAGCGGGGGAGAGACCCAGTACTTC. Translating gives CASSPTSGGETQYF.

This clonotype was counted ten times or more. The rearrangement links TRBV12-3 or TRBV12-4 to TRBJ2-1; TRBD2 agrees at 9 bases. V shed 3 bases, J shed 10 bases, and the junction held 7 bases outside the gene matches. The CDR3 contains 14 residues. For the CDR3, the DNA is TGTGCCAGCAGTTTCCTAGCGGGGAGGGGGGAGCAGTTCTTC. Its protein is CASSFLAGRGEQFF.

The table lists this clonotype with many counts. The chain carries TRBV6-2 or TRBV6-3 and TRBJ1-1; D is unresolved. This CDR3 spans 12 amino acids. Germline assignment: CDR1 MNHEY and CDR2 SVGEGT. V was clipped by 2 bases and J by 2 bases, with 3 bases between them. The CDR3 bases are TGTGCCAGCAGTTACCACAACACTGAAGCTTTCTTT. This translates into CASSYHNTEAFF.

This CDR3 is CASSSLGQGRGIEKLFF. DNA of the CDR3: TGTGCCAGCAGCTCCCTGGGACAGGGGAGGGGAATTGAAAAACTGTTTTTT. The gene calls are TRBV7-9 and TRBJ1-4, with TRBD1 identical over 10 bases. V dropped 4 bases and J dropped 7; count of bases not matched to a gene: 12. The CDR3 runs to 17 residues. Germline V gene sequence: CDR1 SEHNR, CDR2 FQNEAQ (reference sequence).

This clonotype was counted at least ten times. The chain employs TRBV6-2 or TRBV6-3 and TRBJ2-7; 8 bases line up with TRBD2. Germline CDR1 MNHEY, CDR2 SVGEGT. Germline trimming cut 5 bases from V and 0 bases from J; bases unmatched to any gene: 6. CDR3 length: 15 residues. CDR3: CASSRELAVSYEQYF. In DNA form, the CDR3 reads TGTGCCAGCAGTCGGGAACTAGCGGTCTCCTACGAGCAGTACTTC.

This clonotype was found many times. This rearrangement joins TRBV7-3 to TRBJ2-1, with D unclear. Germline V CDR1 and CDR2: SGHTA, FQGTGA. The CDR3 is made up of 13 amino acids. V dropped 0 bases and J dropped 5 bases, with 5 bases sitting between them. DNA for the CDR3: TGTGCCAGCAGCTTAACGTATAACAATGAGCAGTTCTTC. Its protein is CASSLTYNNEQFF.

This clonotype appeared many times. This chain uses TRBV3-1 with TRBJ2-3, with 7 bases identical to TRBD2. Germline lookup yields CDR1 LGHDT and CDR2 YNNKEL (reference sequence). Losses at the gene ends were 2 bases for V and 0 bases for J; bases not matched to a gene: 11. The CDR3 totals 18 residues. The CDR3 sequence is CASSQNLGGGRSTDTQYF. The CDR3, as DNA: TGTGCCAGCAGCCAAAACCTCGGGGGAGGGAGAAGCACAGATACGCAGTATTTT.

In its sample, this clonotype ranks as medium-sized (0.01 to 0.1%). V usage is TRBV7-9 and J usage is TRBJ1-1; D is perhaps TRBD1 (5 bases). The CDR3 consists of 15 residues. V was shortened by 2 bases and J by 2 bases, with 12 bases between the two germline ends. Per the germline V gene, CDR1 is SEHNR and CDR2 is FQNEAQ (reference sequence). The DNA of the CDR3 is TGTGCCAGCAGCTTAAGGACACTCGGTAACACTGAAGCTTTCTTT. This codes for CASSLRTLGNTEAFF.

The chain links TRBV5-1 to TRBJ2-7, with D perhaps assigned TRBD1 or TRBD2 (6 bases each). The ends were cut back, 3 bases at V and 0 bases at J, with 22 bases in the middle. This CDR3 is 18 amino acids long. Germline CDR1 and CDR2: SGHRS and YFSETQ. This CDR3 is CASSSLFVRGTHSYEQYF. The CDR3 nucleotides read TGCGCCAGCAGCTCACTGTTCGTTCGGGGGACACACTCCTACGAGCAGTACTTC.

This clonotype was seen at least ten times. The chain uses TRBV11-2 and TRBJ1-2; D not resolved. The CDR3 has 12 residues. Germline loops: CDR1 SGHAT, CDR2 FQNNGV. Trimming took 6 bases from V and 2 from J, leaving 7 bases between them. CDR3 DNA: TGTGCCAGCAGTGGATTAAACTATGGCTACACCTTC. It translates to CASSGLNYGYTF.

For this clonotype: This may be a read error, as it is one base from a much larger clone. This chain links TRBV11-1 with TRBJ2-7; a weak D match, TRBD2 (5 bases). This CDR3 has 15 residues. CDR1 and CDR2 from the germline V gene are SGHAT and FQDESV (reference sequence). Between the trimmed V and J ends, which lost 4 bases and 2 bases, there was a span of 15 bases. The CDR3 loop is CASSSGRGSTYEQYF. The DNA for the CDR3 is TGTGCCAGCAGCTCCGGACGGGGATCCACCTACGAGCAGTACTTC.

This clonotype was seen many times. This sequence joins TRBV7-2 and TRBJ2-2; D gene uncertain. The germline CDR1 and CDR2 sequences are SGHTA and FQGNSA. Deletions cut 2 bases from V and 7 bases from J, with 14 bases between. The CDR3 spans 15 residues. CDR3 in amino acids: CASSLQSAIGGELFF. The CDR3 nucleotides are TGTGCCAGCAGCTTACAGTCGGCTATAGGCGGGGAGCTGTTTTTT.

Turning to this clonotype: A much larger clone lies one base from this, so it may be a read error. CDR3 loop: CASNQERGRNQPQHF. The CDR3, as DNA: TGTGCCAGCAACCAAGAAAGGGGGAGAAATCAGCCCCAGCATTTT. This chain uses TRBV4-2 with TRBJ1-5; possible D gene TRBD1, 6 bases. CDR1 and CDR2 from the germline V gene are LGHNA and YNFKEQ. The CDR3 contains 15 residues.

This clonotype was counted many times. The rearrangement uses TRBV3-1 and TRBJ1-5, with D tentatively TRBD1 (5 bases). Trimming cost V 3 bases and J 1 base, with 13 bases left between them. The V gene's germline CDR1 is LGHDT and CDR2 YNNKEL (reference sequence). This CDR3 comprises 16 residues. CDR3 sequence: CASSHSTGVSNQPQHF. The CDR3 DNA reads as TGTGCCAGCAGCCATAGTACAGGAGTGAGCAATCAGCCCCAGCATTTT.

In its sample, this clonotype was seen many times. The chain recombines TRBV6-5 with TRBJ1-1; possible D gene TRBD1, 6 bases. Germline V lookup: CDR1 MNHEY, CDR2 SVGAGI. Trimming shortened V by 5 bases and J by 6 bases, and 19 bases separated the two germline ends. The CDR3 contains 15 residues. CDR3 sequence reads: CASSRPGQPPAEAFF. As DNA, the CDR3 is TGTGCCAGCAGTCGGCCGGGACAACCTCCCGCTGAAGCTTTCTTT.

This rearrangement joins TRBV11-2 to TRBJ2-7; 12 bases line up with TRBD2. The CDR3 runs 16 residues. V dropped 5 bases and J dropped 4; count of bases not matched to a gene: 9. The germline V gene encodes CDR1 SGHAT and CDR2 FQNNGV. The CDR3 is CASSPWGGTSGYEQYF. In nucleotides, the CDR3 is TGTGCCAGCAGCCCTTGGGGAGGGACTAGCGGGTACGAGCAGTACTTC. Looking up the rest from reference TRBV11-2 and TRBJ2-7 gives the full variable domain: EAGVAQSPRYKIIEKRQSVAFWCNPISGHATLYWYQQILGQGPKLLIQFQNNGVVDDSQLPKDRFSAERLKGVDSTLKIQPAKLEDSAVYLCASSPWGGTSGYEQYFGPGTRLTVT.

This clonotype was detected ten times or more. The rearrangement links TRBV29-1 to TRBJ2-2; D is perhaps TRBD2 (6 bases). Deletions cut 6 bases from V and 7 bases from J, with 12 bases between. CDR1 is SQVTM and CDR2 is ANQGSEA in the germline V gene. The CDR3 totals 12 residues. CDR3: CSVGEVRGELFF. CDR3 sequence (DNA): TGCAGCGTGGGGGAGGTACGCGGGGAGCTGTTTTTT.

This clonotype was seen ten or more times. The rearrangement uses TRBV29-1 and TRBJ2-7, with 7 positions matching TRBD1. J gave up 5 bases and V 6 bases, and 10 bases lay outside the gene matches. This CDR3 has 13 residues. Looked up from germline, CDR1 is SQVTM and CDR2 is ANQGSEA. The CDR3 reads CSVRGRGWDEQYF. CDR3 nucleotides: TGCAGCGTCCGCGGCAGGGGGTGGGACGAGCAGTACTTC.